The 13 T cell receptor beta chains below all came from one sample that was sequenced in a study of identical twins. TCRdb re-analysed the 5' RACE reads in MiXCR, keeping a single row per CDR3 protein. The sample contains hundreds of thousands of distinct CDR3 sequences, about an eighth of which appear only once. The sample taken for sequencing was memory (CD45RO+) T cells sorted from blood. Receptors were obtained from a woman younger than 30 in good health.

The chain is built from TRBV20-1 and TRBJ1-1; D ambiguous. The CDR3 length is 13 residues. Germline CDR1 and CDR2: DFQATT and SNEGSKA (reference sequence). Trimming took 1 base from V and 5 from J, leaving 11 bases between them. CDR3 amino acids: CSARVVGGTEAFF. The CDR3 DNA reads as TGCAGTGCTAGAGTGGTGGGAGGTACTGAAGCTTTCTTT.

This clonotype was seen more than once but under ten times. This CDR3 is CASSSGRREGTQYF. Written as DNA, the CDR3 is TGTGCCAGCAGCTCAGGAAGGCGTGAGGGGACCCAGTACTTC. The chain employs TRBV7-9 and TRBJ2-5, with D possibly matching TRBD2 (5 bases). The V end lost 4 bases, the J end lost 7 bases, and 16 bases lay between the germline ends. This CDR3 is 14 amino acids long. Germline V CDR1 and CDR2: SEHNR, FQNEAQ (reference sequence).

This clonotype was recorded a few times. The rearrangement uses TRBV3-1 and TRBJ2-4; a weak D match, TRBD2 (6 bases). The CDR3 has 15 amino acids. V was trimmed by 5 bases and J by 5 bases, leaving 16 bases between them. Germline CDR1 is LGHDT and CDR2 is YNNKEL (reference sequence). The DNA for the CDR3 is TGTGCCAGCAGCGGAGGCCCGGGGGTAGAAAACATTCAGTACTTC. Translating gives CASSGGPGVENIQYF.

In this sample, this clonotype turned up many times. The chain is built from TRBV12-3 or TRBV12-4 and TRBJ1-6; D remains ambiguous. CDR3 size: 16 residues. The V end lost 6 bases, the J end lost 9 bases, and 21 bases lay between the germline ends. This CDR3 reads CASSPGSATSSSPLHF. The CDR3 coding sequence is TGTGCCAGCAGCCCCGGGTCGGCTACATCGAGTTCACCCCTCCACTTT.

The chain has TRBV5-5 and TRBJ2-5; D is possibly TRBD1 or TRBD2 (5 bases each). This CDR3 is built from 13 residues. V gave up 7 bases and J gave up 5 bases, with 15 bases separating them. From germline, CDR1 is SGHKS and CDR2 YYEKEE (reference sequence). Written as DNA, the CDR3 is TGTGCCAGCGTGGGGGTGACTCGGGAGACCCAGTACTTC. Its translation: CASVGVTRETQYF.

This clonotype was recorded a few times. The chain employs TRBV24-1 and TRBJ2-6, with D unresolved. Germline CDR1 and CDR2: KGHDR and SFDVKD. The CDR3 extends over 14 amino acids. The V end was cut by 4 bases, the J end by 2 bases, with 5 bases between. The CDR3 DNA sequence: TGTGCCACCAGTGAGGGCACTGGGGCCAACGTCCTGACTTTC. Translating gives CATSEGTGANVLTF.

This clonotype appeared a single time. The CDR3 is CASSRGKGGYGYTF. DNA for the CDR3: TGTGCCAGCAGCCGGGGGAAGGGAGGCTATGGCTACACCTTC. The chain recombines TRBV5-4 with TRBJ1-2; TRBD1 might be the D (5 bases). Germline CDR1 reads SGHNT; CDR2 reads YYREEE (reference sequence). This CDR3 is 14 amino acids long. V lost 4 bases and J lost 4, with 14 bases in between.

The chain couples TRBV19 to TRBJ2-2; TRBD1 matches 7 bases. This CDR3 contains 16 residues. The ends lost 8 bases at V and 3 bases at J; junction bases unmatched: 12. The germline V gene has CDR1 LNHDA and CDR2 SQIVND (reference sequence). The CDR3 is CASSFTRGIDTGELFF. In DNA, the CDR3 is TGTGCCAGTTCTTTTACCAGGGGGATTGACACCGGGGAGCTGTTTTTT.

This clonotype was counted at least ten times. V is TRBV9 and J is TRBJ1-3; no clear D. The V and J ends lost 3 bases and 4 bases respectively, with 17 bases between them. Germline V gene lookup returns CDR1 SGDLS and CDR2 YYNGEE. The CDR3 consists of 16 residues. The CDR3 DNA reads as TGTGCCAGCAGCGAACGGGCTCCAATGGGGGGAAACACCATATATTTT. This translates into CASSERAPMGGNTIYF.

This chain uses TRBV18 with TRBJ2-1, with TRBD1 matching 7 bases. The V segment lost 8 bases and the J segment 6 bases; nucleotides outside the gene matches: 10. This CDR3 has 14 amino acids. Per germline, CDR1 KGHSH and CDR2 LQKENI. CDR3 region: CASDLGGAGNEQFF. The CDR3 DNA follows: TGTGCCAGCGACTTAGGGGGCGCGGGCAATGAGCAGTTCTTC.

In this sample, this clonotype turned up a few times. V and J are TRBV4-1 and TRBJ2-6; D gene uncertain. This CDR3 has 19 amino acids. V was clipped by 4 bases and J by 0 bases, with 19 bases between them. The germline gives CDR1 MGHRA, CDR2 YSYEKL. The CDR3 nucleotides read TGCGCCAGCAGCCCGAGCGCGATAGATGAGAACTCTGGGGCCAACGTCCTGACTTTC. Its protein product is CASSPSAIDENSGANVLTF.

This clonotype came up a few times. The chain links TRBV10-3 to TRBJ1-2; the D gene is possibly TRBD1 (5 bases). V lost 7 bases and J 1 base, leaving 10 bases between the germline ends. Germline values: CDR1 ENHRY, CDR2 SYGVKD. This CDR3 is 13 amino acids long. The CDR3 here is CAIKDSYNYGYTF. Written as DNA, the CDR3 is TGTGCCATCAAAGACAGTTATAACTATGGCTACACCTTC.

This clonotype was found many times. The V and J genes are TRBV5-1 and TRBJ2-3; 15 nucleotides agree with TRBD2. This CDR3 has 16 amino acids. The V segment lost 4 bases and the J segment 3 bases; nucleotides outside the gene matches: 3. The germline gives CDR1 SGHRS, CDR2 YFSETQ. The CDR3 here is CASSTGTSGRTDTQYF. The CDR3 DNA reads TGCGCCAGCAGCACCGGGACTAGCGGGAGGACAGATACGCAGTATTTT. The full variable domain, completed using reference TRBV5-1 and TRBJ2-3, is KAGVTQTPRYLIKTRGQQVTLSCSPISGHRSVSWYQQTPGQGLQFLFEYFSETQRNKGNFPGRFSGRQFSNSRSEMNVSTLELGDSALYLCASSTGTSGRTDTQYFGPGTRLTVL.